This T cell receptor beta chain was documented in a study of identical twins. Findings and caveats of the study: Carriage of fewer insertions was seen in abundant cord blood beta clonotypes, whereas memory repertoires showed none. Excess sharing by twins proved weaker in beta out-of-frame sequences. Compared with models, monozygotic twins showed more out-of-frame TCR alpha sharing.

Trimming cost V 2 bases and J 6 bases; bases outside gene matches: 7. This CDR3 is built from 15 residues. The germline gives CDR1 SGHRS, CDR2 YFSETQ. This clonotype occurred a few times. Antigen: not known. A universal primer site was added by template switching, and unique molecular identifiers were carried by the cDNA. TCRdb ran MiXCR on the 5' RACE reads and lists one entry per CDR3 protein. The sample includes hundreds of thousands of distinct CDR3 sequences, approximately 7% seen only once; the top ten take roughly 3.9%. The data also belong to a second study, concerning yellow fever vaccine responses in identical twins.

The sample was memory (CD45RO+) T cells sorted from blood. This TCR came from a woman aged 18 to 35 in good health. This chain connects TRBV5-1 to TRBJ2-2; 7 positions agree with TRBD2. The CDR3 loop is CASSLRGRGAGELFF. In DNA, the CDR3 is TGCGCCAGCAGCTTACGGGGCCGGGGGGCCGGGGAGCTGTTTTTT. The variable domain in full, with the rest retrieved from reference TRBV5-1 and TRBJ2-2, is KAGVTQTPRYLIKTRGQQVTLSCSPISGHRSVSWYQQTPGQGLQFLFEYFSETQRNKGNFPGRFSGRQFSNSRSEMNVSTLELGDSALYLCASSLRGRGAGELFFGEGSRLTVL.